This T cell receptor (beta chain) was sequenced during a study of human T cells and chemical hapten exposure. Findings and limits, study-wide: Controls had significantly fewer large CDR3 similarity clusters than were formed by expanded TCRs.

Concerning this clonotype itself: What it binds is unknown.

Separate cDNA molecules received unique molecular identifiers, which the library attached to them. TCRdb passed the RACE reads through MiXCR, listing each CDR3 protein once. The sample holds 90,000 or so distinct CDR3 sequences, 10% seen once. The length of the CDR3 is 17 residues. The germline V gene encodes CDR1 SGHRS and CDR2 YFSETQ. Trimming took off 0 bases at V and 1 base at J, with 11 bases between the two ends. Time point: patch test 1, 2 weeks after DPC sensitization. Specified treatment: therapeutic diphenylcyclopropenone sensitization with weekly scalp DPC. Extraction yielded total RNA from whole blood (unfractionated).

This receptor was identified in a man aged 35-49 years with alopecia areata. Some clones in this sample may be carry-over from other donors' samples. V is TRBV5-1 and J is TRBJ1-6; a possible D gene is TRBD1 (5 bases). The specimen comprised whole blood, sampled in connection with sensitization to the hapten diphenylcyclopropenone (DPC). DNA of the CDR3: TGCGCCAGCAGCTTGGGATCCACAGGTTCCTATAATTCACCCCTCCACTTT. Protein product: CASSLGSTGSYNSPLHF.